This T cell receptor beta chain was documented in a study of response to subunit inactivated influenza vaccine. There are 14 residues in the CDR3. J was trimmed by 3 bases and V by 4 bases; bases with no gene match: 7. Per the germline V gene, CDR1 is SGHKS and CDR2 is YYEKEE (reference sequence). TCRdb fed the RT-PCR reads into MiXCR, producing one record per CDR3 protein. The table shows almost 600,000 distinct CDR3 sequences, with approximately 15% occurring only once. A few counts support this clonotype. The chain links TRBV5-5 to TRBJ2-7, with 7 bases aligning to TRBD1. The source was PBMCs from blood, collected 12 days after vaccination. The receptor was isolated from a man in his fifties or sixties who received an inactivated influenza vaccine. CDR3 sequence reads: CASSAGDSFYEQYF. The CDR3 coding sequence is TGTGCCAGCAGCGCCGGGGACAGCTTCTACGAGCAGTACTTC.